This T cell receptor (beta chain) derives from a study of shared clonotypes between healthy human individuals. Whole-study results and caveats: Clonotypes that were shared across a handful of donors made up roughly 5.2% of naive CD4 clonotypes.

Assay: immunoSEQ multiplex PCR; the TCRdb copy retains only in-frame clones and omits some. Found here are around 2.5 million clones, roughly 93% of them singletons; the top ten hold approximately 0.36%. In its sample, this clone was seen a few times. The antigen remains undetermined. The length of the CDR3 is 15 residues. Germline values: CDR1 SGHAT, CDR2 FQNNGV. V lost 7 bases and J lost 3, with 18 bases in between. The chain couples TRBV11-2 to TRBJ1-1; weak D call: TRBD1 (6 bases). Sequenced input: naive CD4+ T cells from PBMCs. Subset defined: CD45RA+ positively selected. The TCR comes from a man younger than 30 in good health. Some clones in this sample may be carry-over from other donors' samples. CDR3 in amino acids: CASNGGQGGYTEAFF. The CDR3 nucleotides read TGTGCCAGCAACGGGGGGCAGGGTGGGTACACTGAAGCTTTCTTT. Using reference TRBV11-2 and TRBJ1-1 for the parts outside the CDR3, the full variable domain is EAGVAQSPRYKIIEKRQSVAFWCNPISGHATLYWYQQILGQGPKLLIQFQNNGVVDDSQLPKDRFSAERLKGVDSTLKIQPAKLEDSAVYLCASNGGQGGYTEAFFGQGTRLTVV.